The 18 T cell receptor beta chains below come from one sample, sequenced in a study of cytomegalovirus exposure and HLA in healthy donors. This PCR relied on a set of 60 Vbeta primers and 13 Jbeta primers. Some clones are missing from TCRdb's copy, which holds only in-frame ones; the method was immunoSEQ multiplex PCR. The sample contains about 63,000 clones, roughly two thirds of which appear only once. The sample comprised PBMCs. These receptors all stem from a man in his fifties in good health and CMV-seronegative.

A note on this clone: The junction differs from germline at one of its ends, possibly a read error. The chain recombines TRBV10-1 with TRBJ2-2, with 10 bases matching TRBD1. Germline V gene data show CDR1 as WNHNN and CDR2 as SYGVQD (reference sequence). CDR3 length: 14 residues. CDR3: CASKGQGNAGELFF. CDR3 nucleotides: TGCGCCAGCAAGGGACAGGGGAACGCCGGGGAGCTGTTTTTT.

This clone was observed a handful of times. V gene TRBV9 combines with J gene TRBJ2-2; TRBD2 is a possible D gene (6 bases). CDR1 and CDR2 from the germline V gene are SGDLS and YYNGEE. This CDR3 spans 16 amino acids. The V and J ends lost 0 bases and 4 bases respectively, with 13 bases between them. The CDR3 DNA reads as TGTGCCAGCAGCGTAGAGGTAGCGGAGGCCACCGGGGAGCTGTTTTTT. It is translated as CASSVEVAEATGELFF.

There are a few counts of this clone. The chain couples TRBV10-3 to TRBJ1-3; TRBD1 matches 9 bases. The germline CDR1 and CDR2 sequences are ENHRY and SYGVKD. Trimming at V came to 2 bases and at J to 2 bases, leaving 10 bases not matched to a gene. The CDR3 is 18 residues long. This CDR3 is CAISEPFYRGRTGNTIYF. CDR3 DNA: TGTGCCATCAGTGAGCCGTTTTACAGGGGGCGGACTGGAAACACCATATATTTT.

This clone has just a few counts. The chain joins TRBV6-6 to TRBJ1-1; D gene uncertain. V was trimmed by 8 bases and J by 4 bases, leaving 5 bases between them. The CDR3 spans 10 residues. CDR1 is MNHNY, CDR2 SVGAGI, per germline (reference sequence). The CDR3 reads CASHGTEAFF. Written as DNA, the CDR3 is TGTGCCAGCCACGGCACTGAAGCTTTCTTT.

The chain links TRBV4-1 to TRBJ1-4; the D gene is possibly TRBD1 (6 bases). In germline, CDR1 is MGHRA, CDR2 YSYEKL. The CDR3 has 16 residues. The V gene lost 3 bases and the J gene lost 1 base, with 12 bases spanning the gap. The CDR3 DNA reads TGCGCCAGCAGCCAGGCCAGGGGTTTAACTAATGAAAAACTGTTTTTT. Translation: CASSQARGLTNEKLFF.

This chain connects TRBV19 to TRBJ2-1, with TRBD2 as a possible D gene (8 bases). From germline, CDR1 is LNHDA and CDR2 SQIVND (reference sequence). Trimming took off 4 bases at V and 3 bases at J, with 19 bases between the two ends. The CDR3 has 17 amino acids. CDR3 loop: CASSTSRGAGGYNEQFF. Written as DNA, the CDR3 is TGTGCCAGTAGTACCAGCAGGGGGGCGGGGGGCTACAATGAGCAGTTCTTC.

V gene TRBV7-9 combines with J gene TRBJ2-2; tentative D call: TRBD1 (5 bases). Germline V gene data show CDR1 as SEHNR and CDR2 as FQNEAQ (reference sequence). The CDR3 is 15 residues long. The germline V and J ends were trimmed by 4 bases and 2 bases, with 11 bases remaining between them. CDR3 residues: CASSSGLSNTGELFF. Here the CDR3 DNA reads TGTGCCAGCAGCTCAGGGTTAAGCAACACCGGGGAGCTGTTTTTT.

Remarks on this clone: The same CDR3 also results from other DNA sequences found in this sample. The chain combines TRBV4-2 with TRBJ1-1; D call uncertain. This CDR3 has 16 amino acids. The germline V gene encodes CDR1 LGHNA and CDR2 YNFKEQ. V was cut by 0 bases and J by 1 base, with 12 bases left in between. CDR3 residues: CASSQDLGGTNTEAFF. The CDR3 DNA sequence: TGTGCCAGCAGCCAAGATTTAGGAGGTACGAACACTGAAGCTTTCTTT.

This sequence joins TRBV7-9 and TRBJ2-5; TRBD1 might be the D (5 bases). The better agreement between TRBJ2-7 and the DNA end casts doubt on the J call. Germline V CDR1 and CDR2: SEHNR, FQNEAQ (reference sequence). The CDR3 totals 13 residues. The CDR3 nucleotides read TGTGCCAGCAGCCCCAAGGGGCCCTACGAGCAGTACTTC. Its translation is CASSPKGPYEQYF.

As DNA, the CDR3 is TGTGCCAGCGGGGGGGTCGTGCGGGGCAAATGGGGCTCCTACAATGAGCAGTTCTTC. Protein: CASGGVVRGKWGSYNEQFF. The chain carries TRBV9 and TRBJ2-1, with 7 bases aligning to TRBD2. Trimming took 7 bases from V and 0 from J; bases not matched to a gene: 19. The CDR3 is 19 amino acids. Germline assignment: CDR1 SGDLS and CDR2 YYNGEE.

This clone was detected only a few times. This chain links TRBV9 with TRBJ1-3; possibly TRBD1 for D (5 bases). Trimming shortened V by 0 bases and J by 0 bases, and 13 bases separated the two germline ends. The germline V gene encodes CDR1 SGDLS and CDR2 YYNGEE. The CDR3 covers 17 residues. The CDR3 DNA follows: TGTGCCAGCAGCGTAGGGGGGAGGGGCCGCTCTGGAAACACCATATATTTT. It yields the protein CASSVGGRGRSGNTIYF.

The rearrangement links TRBV5-6 to TRBJ2-1; unclear D gene. The CDR3 runs to 15 residues. V gave up 2 bases and J gave up 0 bases, with 9 bases separating them. The germline V gene has CDR1 SGHDT and CDR2 YYEEEE. The CDR3 spells CASSFGGISYNEQFF. Here the CDR3 DNA reads TGTGCCAGCAGCTTCGGCGGAATCTCCTACAATGAGCAGTTCTTC.

The chain joins TRBV7-6 to TRBJ2-7; 9 bases match TRBD1. V gave up 5 bases and J gave up 7 bases; unmatched junction bases: 9. There are 14 residues in the CDR3. CDR1 and CDR2 (germline): SGHVS, FNYEAQ. The DNA of the CDR3 is TGTGCCAGCAGCCCCCGGACAGGGGAAGGGGAGCAGTACTTC. Its protein is CASSPRTGEGEQYF.

This rearrangement joins TRBV7-2 to TRBJ2-7, with a weak D call TRBD2 (5 bases). The CDR3 totals 18 residues. The germline V gene encodes CDR1 SGHTA and CDR2 FQGNSA. Trimming removed 4 bases from V and 2 bases from J, with 24 bases in between. CDR3 protein: CASSSVIASLETPYEQYF. The CDR3 DNA follows: TGTGCCAGCAGCTCCGTTATAGCCTCACTAGAGACCCCCTACGAGCAGTACTTC.

The genes are TRBV7-9 and TRBJ1-6; TRBD1 aligns across 9 bases. Germline V CDR1 and CDR2: SEHNR, FQNEAQ (reference sequence). V shed 5 bases and J 4 bases; nucleotides not matched to a gene: 3. The CDR3 contains 15 residues. CDR3 in DNA: TGTGCCAGCAGCAAGACAGGGGGGTATAATTCACCCCTCCACTTT. It translates to CASSKTGGYNSPLHF.

The chain recombines TRBV11-1 with TRBJ1-2; D unresolved. Germline-derived CDR1 and CDR2 are SGHAT and FQDESV (reference sequence). V was clipped by 5 bases and J by 4 bases, with 14 bases between them. This CDR3 is 14 amino acids long. The CDR3 here is CASSGREGTYGYTF. As DNA, the CDR3 is TGTGCCAGCAGCGGACGGGAGGGCACCTATGGCTACACCTTC.

This chain links TRBV4-2 with TRBJ2-3, with 9 positions matching TRBD2. With V trimmed by 4 bases and J by 4 bases, 9 bases remained unmatched. The CDR3 covers 16 residues. Germline V gene sequence: CDR1 LGHNA, CDR2 YNFKEQ. This chain's CDR3 is CASSPTEGGGADTQYF. In DNA, the CDR3 is TGTGCCAGCAGCCCTACGGAGGGCGGGGGGGCAGATACGCAGTATTTT.

This clone was detected once. The rearrangement uses TRBV2 and TRBJ2-7; perhaps TRBD1 as D (6 bases). V gave up 7 bases and J gave up 5 bases, with 21 bases separating them. There are 15 residues in the CDR3. Per germline, CDR1 SNHLY and CDR2 FYNNEI. This CDR3 is CASTLVTGFINEQYF. CDR3 bases: TGTGCCAGCACCCTGGTGACAGGTTTCATCAACGAGCAGTACTTC. Full variable domain (remainder filled in from reference TRBV2 and TRBJ2-7): EPEVTQTPSHQVTQMGQEVILRCVPISNHLYFYWYRQILGQKVEFLVSFYNNEISEKSEIFDDQFSVERPDGSNFTLKIRSTKLEDSAMYFCASTLVTGFINEQYFGPGTRLTVT.